A selection of T cell receptor beta chains follows, all from one sample in a study of T cells after yellow fever vaccination. A single record per CDR3 protein comes from TCRdb applying MiXCR to the 5' RACE reads. The sample includes under 400,000 distinct CDR3 sequences, around 10% seen only once; the top ten take roughly 18%. The material was PBMCs, obtained on the day of the first yellow fever vaccination. All receptors derive from a man younger than 35 who received the YFV17D yellow fever vaccine. Both conserved end residues are part of each CDR3. D genes are given only for firm matches. Only part of the rows carry a size: once, few, many, or a class if the clone is expanded.

14	TRBV5-6	TRBJ1-2	few	.	CASSTRATDYGYTF
15	TRBV5-4	TRBJ2-1	.	TRBD2	CASSLRTSGNNEQFF
16	TRBV5-1	TRBJ1-1	few	TRBD1	CASSANPQGADTEAFF
15	TRBV5-1	TRBJ2-5	once	.	CASSLAIGDQETQYF
14	TRBV6-1	TRBJ2-2	few	.	CASSPGDNTGELFF
15	TRBV28	TRBJ1-5	.	.	CASSLGGHANQPQHF
16	TRBV18	TRBJ2-7	few	TRBD1	CASSPPGVGGPYEQYF
16	TRBV6-5	TRBJ1-6	.	TRBD1	CASSYSSPGTGFPLHF
15	TRBV28	TRBJ2-3	few	.	CASSSLSGIPDTQYF
15	TRBV12-3/TRBV12-4	TRBJ1-1	few	TRBD1	CASRNTGGMNTEAFF
15	TRBV7-9	TRBJ2-6	.	.	CASSPDTSGANVLTF
14	TRBV4-3	TRBJ2-1	few	TRBD2	CASSQGGLANEQFF
14	TRBV15	TRBJ1-5	.	.	CATSKGLSNQPQHF
16	TRBV5-1	TRBJ1-1	.	TRBD1	CASSAGTGRLNTEAFF
16	TRBV5-1	TRBJ2-1	.	TRBD2	CASSLAPSGVYNEQFF
13	TRBV3-1	TRBJ2-5	.	TRBD1	CASNQNRGETQYF
15	TRBV7-2	TRBJ1-6	.	TRBD1	CASSLVQGAVSPLHF
13	TRBV7-2	TRBJ1-4	few	.	CASSLIGNEKLFF
13	TRBV5-4	TRBJ2-3	few	.	CASTGAGADTQYF
17	TRBV7-2	TRBJ1-5	few	TRBD1	CASSSKAGTGGEEPQHF
18	TRBV4-2	TRBJ2-3	.	TRBD2	CASSLASGGAFGADTQYF
14	TRBV6-5	TRBJ2-3	.	.	CASSYGVRKDTQYF
14	TRBV7-9	TRBJ2-5	few	.	CASRLTRGPETQYF
19	TRBV19	TRBJ2-1	.	TRBD2	CASSIAAGLAGGPYNEQFF
20	TRBV7-9	TRBJ2-3	.	TRBD1	CASTPPPGGQGSHSTDTQYF
19	TRBV5-1	TRBJ2-2	many	.	CASSLDRHTGGANTGELFF